The TCR beta chain described here comes from a study of blood T cell repertoires in COVID-19. Background on the study: Italy, Spain and the United States were the sources of the convalescent and acute COVID-19 samples.

In the original processing: Reference gene primer amplification gave nucleated cell count estimates. Repertoires were generated with immunoSEQ multiplex PCR, while TCRdb's copy carries only in-frame clones and drops some. The V and J calls and clone size were taken over from that table, and D and trimming were inferred from the DNA. The table has 120,000 or so clones, roughly 89% seen once; the top ten hold more than 2%. The J segment lost 16 bases and the V segment lost 0 bases, leaving 10 bases of the junction unmatched. The germline gives CDR1 SGHTS, CDR2 YDEGEE. The CDR3 covers 14 residues. V and J are TRBV5-8 and TRBJ2-1; 10 bases match TRBD2. The source is a woman between 50 and 59 years old with acute or convalescent COVID-19. The sequenced sample consisted of peripheral blood. CDR3 DNA: TGTGCCAGCAGCTTGGGTGGCTTAGCGGGGGGCTTCTTCTTC. Translating gives CASSLGGLAGGFFF.